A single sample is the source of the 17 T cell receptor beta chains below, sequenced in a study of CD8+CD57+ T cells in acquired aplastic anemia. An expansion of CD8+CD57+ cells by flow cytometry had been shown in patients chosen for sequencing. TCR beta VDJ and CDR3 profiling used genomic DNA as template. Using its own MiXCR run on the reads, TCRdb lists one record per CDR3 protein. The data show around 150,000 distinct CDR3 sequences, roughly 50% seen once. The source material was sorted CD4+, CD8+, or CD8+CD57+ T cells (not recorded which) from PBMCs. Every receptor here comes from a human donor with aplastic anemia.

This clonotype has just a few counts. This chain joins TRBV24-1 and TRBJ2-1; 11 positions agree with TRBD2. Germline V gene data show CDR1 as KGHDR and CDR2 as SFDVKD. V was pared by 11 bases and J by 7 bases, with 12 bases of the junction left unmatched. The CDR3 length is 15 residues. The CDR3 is CASNPLAGDRNEQFF. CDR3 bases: TGTGCCAGCAACCCACTAGCGGGAGATCGGAATGAGCAGTTCTTC.

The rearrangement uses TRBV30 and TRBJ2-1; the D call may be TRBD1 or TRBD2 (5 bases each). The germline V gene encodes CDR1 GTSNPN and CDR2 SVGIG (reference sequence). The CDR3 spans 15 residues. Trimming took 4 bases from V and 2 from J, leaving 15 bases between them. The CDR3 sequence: CAWKQDSSPYNEQFF. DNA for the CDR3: TGTGCCTGGAAACAGGACTCGTCCCCCTACAATGAGCAGTTCTTC.

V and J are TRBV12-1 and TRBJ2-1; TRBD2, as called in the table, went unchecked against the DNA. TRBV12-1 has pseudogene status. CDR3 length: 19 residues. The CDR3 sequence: CASSLPGLEPFTSYNEQFF. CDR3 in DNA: TGTGCCAGCAGCTTACCGGGACTAGAGCCTTTTACCTCCTACAATGAGCAGTTCTTC.

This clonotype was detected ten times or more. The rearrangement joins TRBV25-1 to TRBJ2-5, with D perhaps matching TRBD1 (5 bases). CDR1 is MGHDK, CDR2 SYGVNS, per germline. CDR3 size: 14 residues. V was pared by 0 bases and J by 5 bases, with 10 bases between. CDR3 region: CASSEYRVGETQYF. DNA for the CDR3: TGTGCCAGCAGTGAATACAGGGTCGGGGAGACCCAGTACTTC.

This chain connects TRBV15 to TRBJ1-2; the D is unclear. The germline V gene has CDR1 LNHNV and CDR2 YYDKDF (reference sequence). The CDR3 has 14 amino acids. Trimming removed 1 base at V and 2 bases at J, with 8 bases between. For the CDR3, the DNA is TGTGCCACCAGCAGAGTCGTAGGGAACTATGGCTACACCTTC. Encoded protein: CATSRVVGNYGYTF.

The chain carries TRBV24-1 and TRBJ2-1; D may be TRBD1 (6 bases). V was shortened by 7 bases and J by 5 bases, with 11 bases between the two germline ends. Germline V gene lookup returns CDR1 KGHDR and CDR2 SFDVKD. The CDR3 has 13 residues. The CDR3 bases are TGTGCCACCAGAGGTTGGACAGACAATGAGCAGTTCTTC. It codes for CATRGWTDNEQFF.

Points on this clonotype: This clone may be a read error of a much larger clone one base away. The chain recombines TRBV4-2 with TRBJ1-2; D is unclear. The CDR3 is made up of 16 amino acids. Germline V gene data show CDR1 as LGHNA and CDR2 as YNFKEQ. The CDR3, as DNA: TGTGCCAACAGCCAAGAGATGGGAGGAGACAACTATGGCTACACCTTC. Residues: CANSQEMGGDNYGYTF.

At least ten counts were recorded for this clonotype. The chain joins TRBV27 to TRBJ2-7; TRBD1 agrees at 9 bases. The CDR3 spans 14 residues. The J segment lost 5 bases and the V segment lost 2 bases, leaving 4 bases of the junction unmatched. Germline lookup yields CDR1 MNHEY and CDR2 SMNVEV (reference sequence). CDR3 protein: CASSLGQGFDEQYF. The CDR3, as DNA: TGTGCCAGCAGTTTAGGACAGGGGTTCGACGAGCAGTACTTC.

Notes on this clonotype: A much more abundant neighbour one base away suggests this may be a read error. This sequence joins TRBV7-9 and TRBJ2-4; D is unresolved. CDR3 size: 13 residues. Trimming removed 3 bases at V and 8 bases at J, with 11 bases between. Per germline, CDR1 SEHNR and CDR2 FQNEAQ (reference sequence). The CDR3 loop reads CASSFVAEDIQYF. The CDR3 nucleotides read TGTGCCAGCAGCTTCGTAGCTGAGGACATTCAGTACTTC.

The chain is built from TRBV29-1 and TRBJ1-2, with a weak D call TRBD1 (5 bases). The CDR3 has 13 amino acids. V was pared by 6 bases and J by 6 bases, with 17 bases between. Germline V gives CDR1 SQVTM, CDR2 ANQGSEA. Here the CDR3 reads CSVEAREHHGYTF. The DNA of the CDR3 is TGCAGCGTCGAGGCCAGGGAGCACCATGGCTACACCTTC.

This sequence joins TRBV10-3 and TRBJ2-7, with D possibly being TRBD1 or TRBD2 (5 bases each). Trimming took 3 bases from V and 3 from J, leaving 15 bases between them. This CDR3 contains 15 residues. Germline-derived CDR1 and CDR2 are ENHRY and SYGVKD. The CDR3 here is CAISDFTGQGYEQYF. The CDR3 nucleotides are TGTGCCATCAGTGACTTTACGGGGCAGGGCTACGAGCAGTACTTC.

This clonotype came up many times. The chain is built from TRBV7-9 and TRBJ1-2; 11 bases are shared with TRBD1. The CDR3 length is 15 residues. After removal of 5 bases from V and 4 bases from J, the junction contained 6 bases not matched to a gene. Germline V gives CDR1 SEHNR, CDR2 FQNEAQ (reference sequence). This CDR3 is CASSHPGQGGYGYTF. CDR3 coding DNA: TGTGCCAGCAGCCATCCGGGACAGGGGGGCTATGGCTACACCTTC.

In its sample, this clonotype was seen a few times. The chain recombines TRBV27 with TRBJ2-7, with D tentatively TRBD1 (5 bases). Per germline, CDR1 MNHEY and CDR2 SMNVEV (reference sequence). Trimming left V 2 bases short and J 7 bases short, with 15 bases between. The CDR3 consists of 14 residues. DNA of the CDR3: TGTGCCAGCAGTTTAAAGGGGCAGGGCAGGGAGCAGTACTTC. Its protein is CASSLKGQGREQYF.

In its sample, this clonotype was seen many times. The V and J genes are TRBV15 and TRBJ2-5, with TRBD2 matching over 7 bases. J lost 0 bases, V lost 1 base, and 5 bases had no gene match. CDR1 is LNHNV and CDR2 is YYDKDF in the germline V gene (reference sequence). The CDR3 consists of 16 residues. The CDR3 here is CATSRGSSGHQETQYF. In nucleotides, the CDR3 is TGTGCCACCAGCAGAGGGTCTAGCGGCCACCAAGAGACCCAGTACTTC.

In DNA form, the CDR3 reads TGCAGTGCTCTCCCCACCGCGGGGGTTTTCGGCTACACCTTC. It encodes CSALPTAGVFGYTF. The V call is TRBV20-1, the J call TRBJ1-2; the D gene is possibly TRBD1 (5 bases). The CDR3 consists of 14 residues. Germline CDR1 reads DFQATT; CDR2 reads SNEGSKA (reference sequence). Trimming pared 5 bases from V and 8 bases from J, leaving 21 bases between.

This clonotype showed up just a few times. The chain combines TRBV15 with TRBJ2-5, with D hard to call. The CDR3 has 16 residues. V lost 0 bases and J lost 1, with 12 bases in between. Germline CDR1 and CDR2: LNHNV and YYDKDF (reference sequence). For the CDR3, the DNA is TGTGCCACCAGCAGAGAAGCCAGCCGGAGCCAAGAGACCCAGTACTTC. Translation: CATSREASRSQETQYF.

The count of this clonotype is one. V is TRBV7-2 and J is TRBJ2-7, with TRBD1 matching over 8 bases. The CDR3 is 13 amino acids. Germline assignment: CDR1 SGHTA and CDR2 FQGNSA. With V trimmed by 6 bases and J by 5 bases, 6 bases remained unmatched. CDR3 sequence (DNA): TGTGCCAGCAGACACAGGGGGTACAACGAGCAGTACTTC. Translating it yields CASRHRGYNEQYF.